One sample yielded the 18 T cell receptor beta chains listed below, sequenced in a study of blood T cell repertoires in COVID-19. The assay was immunoSEQ multiplex PCR, and TCRdb's table has in-frame clones only and misses some. The repertoire holds approximately 89,000 clones, with over 70% as singletons. The sequencing input was peripheral blood. The receptors derive from a human donor in a cohort sampled during active COVID-19.

This clone was observed a few times. The V call is TRBV4-2, the J call TRBJ2-3; D call uncertain. V lost 2 bases and J lost 0, with 3 bases in between. Germline CDR1 is LGHNA and CDR2 is YNFKEQ. The CDR3 is 13 residues long. As DNA, the CDR3 is TGTGCCAGCAGCCAAATAAGCACAGATACGCAGTATTTT. It specifies CASSQISTDTQYF.

The chain recombines TRBV30 with TRBJ2-7, with D possibly TRBD2 on 5 matching bases. V was clipped by 2 bases and J by 2 bases, with 13 bases between them. Germline CDR1 and CDR2: GTSNPN and SVGIG (reference sequence). This CDR3 has 14 residues. The DNA for the CDR3 is TGTGCCTGGAGTTGGCAGCGGTTGGCCTACGAGCAGTACTTC. Its translation is CAWSWQRLAYEQYF.

The chain has TRBV18 and TRBJ2-7, with 9 bases that match TRBD1. This CDR3 comprises 16 residues. Germline values: CDR1 KGHSH, CDR2 LQKENI. J gave up 5 bases and V 1 base, and 9 bases lay outside the gene matches. The CDR3: CASSPQTGGGGDEQYF. In DNA form, the CDR3 reads TGTGCCAGCTCACCACAGACAGGGGGAGGCGGAGACGAGCAGTACTTC.

The genes are TRBV5-4 and TRBJ2-1, with 10 bases aligning to TRBD2. Germline V gives CDR1 SGHNT, CDR2 YYREEE (reference sequence). The junction had 7 bases not matched to a gene; V was cut back by 0 bases and J by 7 bases. The CDR3 extends over 16 amino acids. CDR3 sequence: CASSLDLAGAENEQFF. The CDR3 DNA sequence: TGTGCCAGCAGCTTGGATCTAGCGGGGGCGGAAAATGAGCAGTTCTTC.

The chain is built from TRBV3-1 (or the pseudogene TRBV3-2) and TRBJ1-1, with D unresolved. Germline loops: CDR1 LGHDT, CDR2 YNNKEL (reference sequence). This CDR3 spans 12 amino acids. The germline V and J ends were trimmed by 6 bases and 1 base, with 6 bases remaining between them. The CDR3 region is CASRNGNTEAFF. CDR3 DNA sequence: TGTGCCAGCAGAAACGGGAACACTGAAGCTTTCTTT.

This chain joins TRBV4-2 and TRBJ2-5; the match to TRBD2 covers 8 bases. Germline V CDR1 and CDR2: LGHNA, YNFKEQ. Trimming removed 8 bases from V and 4 bases from J; junction bases left unmatched: 12. This CDR3 is 15 amino acids long. The CDR3 DNA follows: TGTGCCAGCTCCGCCGCAGCGGGAGTTGGAGAGACCCAGTACTTC. Its protein product is CASSAAAGVGETQYF.

This clone has just a few counts. This chain links TRBV10-1 with TRBJ1-2, with 7 nucleotides matching TRBD1. This CDR3 is built from 14 residues. Germline CDR1 and CDR2: WNHNN and SYGVQD (reference sequence). Trimming removed 5 bases from V and 2 bases from J; junction bases left unmatched: 5. The CDR3 nucleotides read TGCGCCAGCAGTTCGACAGGGCTCAACTATGGCTACACCTTC. It yields the protein CASSSTGLNYGYTF.

The rearrangement joins TRBV12-1 to TRBJ2-7; the table's D call TRBD1 went unverified against the DNA. TRBV12-1 is designated a pseudogene. The CDR3 sequence is 15 residues long. The CDR3 reads CASSPPGQASYEQYF. The CDR3, as DNA: TGTGCCAGCAGCCCTCCGGGACAGGCATCCTACGAGCAGTACTTC.

The genes are TRBV11-2 and TRBJ2-7; possibly TRBD2 for D (5 bases). The ends were cut back, 2 bases at V and 3 bases at J, with 14 bases in the middle. CDR3 length equals 15 residues. Germline V gene data show CDR1 as SGHAT and CDR2 as FQNNGV. The CDR3 here is CASSLIGVPFYEQYF. The CDR3 nucleotides are TGTGCCAGCAGCTTAATCGGGGTCCCCTTCTACGAGCAGTACTTC.

The rearrangement joins TRBV5-4 to TRBJ2-1, with 7 bases matching TRBD2. The germline gives CDR1 SGHNT, CDR2 YYREEE (reference sequence). Germline trimming cut 0 bases from V and 0 bases from J; bases unmatched to any gene: 0. The CDR3 is 15 amino acids. The chain's CDR3 is CASSLGGSSYNEQFF. CDR3 sequence (DNA): TGTGCCAGCAGCTTGGGCGGGAGCTCCTACAATGAGCAGTTCTTC.

The chain recombines TRBV6-5 with TRBJ2-5; D unclear. The CDR3 spans 15 residues. Germline-derived CDR1 and CDR2 are MNHEY and SVGAGI. V was cut by 0 bases and J by 2 bases, with 10 bases left in between. The CDR3 spells CASSYSRSRQETQYF. The DNA for the CDR3 is TGTGCCAGCAGTTACTCGAGATCTCGGCAAGAGACCCAGTACTTC.

V and J are TRBV4-1 and TRBJ2-7; 9 nucleotides match TRBD1. The length of the CDR3 is 16 residues. CDR1 is MGHRA, CDR2 YSYEKL, per germline. V lost 0 bases to trimming and J lost 5 bases; unmatched junction nucleotides: 8. The CDR3 DNA follows: TGCGCCAGCAGCCAAGACGGGAACAGGGGGCAGCACGAGCAGTACTTC. Translating gives CASSQDGNRGQHEQYF.

V gene TRBV19 combines with J gene TRBJ1-5; D is uncertain. The germline V gene encodes CDR1 LNHDA and CDR2 SQIVND (reference sequence). The CDR3 totals 16 residues. Trimming removed 1 base at V and 10 bases at J, with 20 bases between. The CDR3 is CASSIGVRQVGPPQHF. The CDR3 DNA reads as TGTGCCAGTAGTATAGGCGTTCGGCAGGTAGGCCCCCCCCAGCATTTT.

The chain carries TRBV5-1 and TRBJ2-1; weak D call: TRBD2 (6 bases). The germline V gene has CDR1 SGHRS and CDR2 YFSETQ. The CDR3 length is 13 residues. The ends were cut back, 6 bases at V and 2 bases at J, with 9 bases in the middle. As DNA, the CDR3 is TGCGCCAGCAACCAGCGGGCCTACAATGAGCAGTTCTTC. Encoded protein: CASNQRAYNEQFF.

The rearrangement joins TRBV19 to TRBJ2-5; TRBD2 agrees at 9 bases. V lost 5 bases to trimming and J lost 0 bases; unmatched junction nucleotides: 7. This CDR3 has 16 residues. Germline CDR1 LNHDA, CDR2 SQIVND (reference sequence). Here the CDR3 reads CASSRTSGSYQETQYF. CDR3 nucleotides: TGTGCCAGTAGTCGAACTAGCGGGTCGTACCAAGAGACCCAGTACTTC. The full variable domain, completed using reference TRBV19 and TRBJ2-5, is DGGITQSPKYLFRKEGQNVTLSCEQNLNHDAMYWYRQDPGQGLRLIYYSQIVNDFQKGDIAEGYSVSREKKESFPLTVTSAQKNPTAFYLCASSRTSGSYQETQYFGPGTRLLVL.

The chain is built from TRBV6-4 and TRBJ1-5; D uncertain. Looked up from germline, CDR1 is MRHNA and CDR2 is SNTAGT. The CDR3 sequence is 13 residues long. V was cut by 4 bases and J by 3 bases, with 7 bases left in between. CDR3 nucleotide sequence: TGTGCCAGCAGTGTGGAGTTCAATCAGCCCCAGCATTTT. This sequence encodes CASSVEFNQPQHF.

This chain joins TRBV2 and TRBJ1-2; D possibly corresponds to TRBD1 (5 bases). V was cut by 0 bases and J by 8 bases, with 13 bases left in between. The CDR3 contains 14 residues. The germline V gene has CDR1 SNHLY and CDR2 FYNNEI. The CDR3 loop reads CASSEAGRARGYTF. DNA for the CDR3: TGTGCCAGCAGTGAAGCGGGGCGAGCAAGGGGCTACACCTTC.

This chain joins TRBV15 and TRBJ1-5; the D gene is possibly TRBD1 (5 bases). The germline gives CDR1 LNHNV, CDR2 YYDKDF (reference sequence). The germline V and J ends were trimmed by 6 bases and 5 bases, with 11 bases remaining between them. This CDR3 comprises 13 residues. The CDR3 sequence: CATSPDIHQPQHF. The CDR3 DNA sequence: TGTGCCACCAGTCCGGACATTCATCAGCCCCAGCATTTT.